A selection of T cell receptor beta chains follows, all from one sample in a study of T cells expressing NK-cell markers. Reprocessing the 5' RACE reads, TCRdb reports a single entry for every CDR3 protein and omits DNA. Its table lists 550,000 to 600,000 distinct CDR3 sequences. The material sequenced was blood T cells: a sorted CD56 or NKG2C T cell subset, CD4+ or CD8+ T cells, or bulk PBMC T cells (not recorded which). These receptors all stem from a man aged 18 to 29 in good health. CDR3s include the opening cysteine and the closing phenylalanine or tryptophan. Each record gives: J gene, V gene, CDR3 protein.

J gene: TRBJ2-1; V gene: TRBV5-1; CDR3 protein: CASSSSGTPEQFF
J gene: TRBJ2-1; V gene: TRBV6-5; CDR3 protein: CASSYSRLAADNEQFF
J gene: TRBJ2-2; V gene: TRBV7-9; CDR3 protein: CASGGRGAAGELFF
J gene: TRBJ2-3; V gene: TRBV9; CDR3 protein: CASSVDPTSTTQYF
J gene: TRBJ2-1; V gene: TRBV5-1; CDR3 protein: CASSSAGKGASYNEQFF
J gene: TRBJ1-1; V gene: TRBV12-3/TRBV12-4; CDR3 protein: CASSSKYTEAFF
J gene: TRBJ2-2; V gene: TRBV24-1; CDR3 protein: CATSTSNLATNTGELFF
J gene: TRBJ2-4; V gene: TRBV5-5; CDR3 protein: CASSFGGLAYYF
J gene: TRBJ1-5; V gene: TRBV6-5; CDR3 protein: CASRPTGGPQPQHF
J gene: TRBJ2-4; V gene: TRBV18; CDR3 protein: CASSQAGGPGNIQYF
J gene: TRBJ2-1; V gene: TRBV12-3/TRBV12-4; CDR3 protein: CASSRAGTSNEQFF
J gene: TRBJ1-5; V gene: TRBV5-6; CDR3 protein: CASSVSGGYSNQPQHF
J gene: TRBJ2-5; V gene: TRBV23-1; CDR3 protein: CASSQSHQPTLAEETQYF
J gene: TRBJ2-1; V gene: TRBV24-1; CDR3 protein: CATSDAQGEGYNEQFF
J gene: TRBJ2-3; V gene: TRBV6-5; CDR3 protein: CASKAGAVDTQYF
J gene: TRBJ1-1; V gene: TRBV20-1; CDR3 protein: CSASNQGMAFF
J gene: TRBJ2-1; V gene: TRBV6-5; CDR3 protein: CASSYRPGTSYNEQFF
J gene: TRBJ2-5; V gene: TRBV5-1; CDR3 protein: CASSAGVYQETQYF
J gene: TRBJ2-3; V gene: TRBV24-1; CDR3 protein: CATRPGQSTDTQYF
J gene: TRBJ2-2; V gene: TRBV6-5; CDR3 protein: CASSYFTGVGSGELFF
J gene: TRBJ1-2; V gene: TRBV29-1; CDR3 protein: CSTAGGSGYTF
J gene: TRBJ2-3; V gene: TRBV24-1; CDR3 protein: CATSDTGGPSTDTQYF
J gene: TRBJ2-1; V gene: TRBV7-9; CDR3 protein: CASSLDGAGQFF
J gene: TRBJ2-7; V gene: TRBV5-1; CDR3 protein: CASSGGVVAGGSYEQYF
J gene: TRBJ2-1; V gene: TRBV2; CDR3 protein: CASSAEEVHSYNEQFF
J gene: TRBJ2-2; V gene: TRBV2; CDR3 protein: CAVPAGSTGELFF
J gene: TRBJ2-3; V gene: TRBV6-2/TRBV6-3; CDR3 protein: CASIDNSGVPRTDTQYF
J gene: TRBJ2-1; V gene: TRBV20-1; CDR3 protein: CSARGFSLRAELNEQFF
J gene: TRBJ2-2; V gene: TRBV5-5; CDR3 protein: CASEPFTGRENTGELFF
J gene: TRBJ2-5; V gene: TRBV6-5; CDR3 protein: CASSFDWGSGRETQYF
J gene: TRBJ2-3; V gene: TRBV20-1; CDR3 protein: CSARDPVVRGTDTQYF
J gene: TRBJ1-1; V gene: TRBV7-3; CDR3 protein: CASSWTGRTEAFF
J gene: TRBJ2-5; V gene: TRBV20-1; CDR3 protein: CSARDWTREETQYF
J gene: TRBJ1-1; V gene: TRBV25-1; CDR3 protein: CASSEETGWTFF
J gene: TRBJ2-1; V gene: TRBV20-1; CDR3 protein: CSADPIEGSAYNEQFF
J gene: TRBJ1-5; V gene: TRBV20-1; CDR3 protein: CSAIMDRVLNQPQHF
J gene: TRBJ2-1; V gene: TRBV20-1; CDR3 protein: CSARDFKPVRNEQFF
J gene: TRBJ1-1; V gene: TRBV5-5; CDR3 protein: CASSLIVGTPNTEAFF
J gene: TRBJ2-1; V gene: TRBV11-2; CDR3 protein: CASSSLRAYNEQFF
J gene: TRBJ1-2; V gene: TRBV10-3; CDR3 protein: CAIGSVGGYTF
J gene: TRBJ1-1; V gene: TRBV7-8; CDR3 protein: CASSRKPTTPEAFF
J gene: TRBJ2-1; V gene: TRBV5-5; CDR3 protein: CASTGGWKHEEQFF
J gene: TRBJ2-3; V gene: TRBV3-1; CDR3 protein: CASSQGTSGSDTQYF
J gene: TRBJ2-7; V gene: TRBV6-5; CDR3 protein: CASSYSQSSGRAGTYEQYF